The clone carrying this T cell receptor beta chain turned up a few times. Its antigen is not known. Germline V gene lookup returns CDR1 MDHEN and CDR2 SYDVKM. The CDR3 length is 15 residues. Trimming cost V 5 bases and J 0 bases, with 8 bases left between them. Sorted CD4+ subsets: naive, central memory, regulatory, stem cell-like memory (CD45RO/CCR7/CD25/CD127/CD95/CD27 panel). This sample is drawn from a study of beta chain features in type 1 diabetes. Study information: Investigators examined under 140 million sorted cells across all samples. Study conclusions and caveats: Patients showed naive, central memory and Treg TCRB repertoires that appeared more similar than those of healthy donors. The study found moderately but significantly shorter TCRB CDR3s in all four CD4+ subsets of Type 1 diabetes patients.

Every isolated RNA sample was fully reverse transcribed, so sequencing captured expressed TCRB transcripts. TCRdb's table, derived via immunoSEQ multiplex PCR, lists solely in-frame clones and lacks some. The sample yields some 410,000 clones, around 10% seen once. This clonotype originated in a young woman in good health. The genes are TRBV28 and TRBJ2-6; D is uncertain. Sequenced input: naive CD4+ T cells from blood. CDR3 DNA: TGTGCCAGCAGTGCCCTTTTCTCTGGGGCCAACGTCCTGACTTTC. It specifies CASSALFSGANVLTF.